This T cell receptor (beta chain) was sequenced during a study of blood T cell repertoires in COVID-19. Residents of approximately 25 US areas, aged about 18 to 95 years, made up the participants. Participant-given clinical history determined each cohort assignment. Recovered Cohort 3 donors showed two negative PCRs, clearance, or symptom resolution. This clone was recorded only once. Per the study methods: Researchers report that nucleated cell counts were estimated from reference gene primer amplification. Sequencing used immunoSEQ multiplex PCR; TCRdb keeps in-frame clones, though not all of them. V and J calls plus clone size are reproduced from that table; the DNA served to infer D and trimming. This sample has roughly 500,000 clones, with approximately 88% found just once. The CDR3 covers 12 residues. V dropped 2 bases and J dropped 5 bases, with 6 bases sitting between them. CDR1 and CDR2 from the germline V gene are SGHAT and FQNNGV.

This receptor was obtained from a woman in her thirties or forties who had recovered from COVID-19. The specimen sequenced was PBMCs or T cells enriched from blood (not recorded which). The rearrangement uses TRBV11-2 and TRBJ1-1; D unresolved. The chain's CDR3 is CASSLHRTEAFF. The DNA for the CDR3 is TGTGCCAGCAGCTTACACAGAACTGAAGCTTTCTTT.